The clone carrying this T cell receptor (beta chain) was counted a few times. Diagnosing involved the use of clinical symptoms, serum thyroxine and TRAb, thyroid ultrasound and orbital computed tomography. This specimen belongs to a study of T cells in Graves' hyperthyroidism and ophthalmopathy. The germline V gene has CDR1 MNHEY and CDR2 SVGAGI. This CDR3 is built from 17 residues. After removal of 5 bases from V and 3 bases from J, the junction contained 10 bases not matched to a gene. RNA transcripts provided the source from which TCR beta CDR3 regions were amplified. The HTBI set primed first-round TCR CDR3 RT-PCR. One entry per CDR3 protein results from TCRdb running MiXCR on the multiplex PCR reads. The sample yields roughly 500,000 distinct CDR3 sequences, approximately 15% seen once.

The V call is TRBV6-5, the J call TRBJ2-3, with 11 positions matching TRBD2. The sequence derives from a woman under 40 with Graves' hyperthyroidism that later progressed to Graves' ophthalmopathy. The sequencing sample was made of blood. As DNA, the CDR3 is TGTGCCAGCAGTCCAGGACGGACTAGCGGGCTGACAGATACGCAGTATTTT. The encoded protein is CASSPGRTSGLTDTQYF.